A single sample gave rise to the 23 T cell receptor beta chains below, sequenced in a study of Ad26.COV2.S vaccination and SARS-CoV-2 variants. The assay was immunoSEQ multiplex PCR, and TCRdb's table has in-frame clones only and misses some. This sample has roughly 300,000 clones, with roughly 90% found just once. As to treatment: around 19 received Ad26.COV2.S at low or high dose, single or two shots; 5 received placebo; per-sample allocation not given. The study sampled participants on day 63 after the first vaccine or placebo injection. The sample consisted of peripheral blood, taken in a trial of Ad26.COV2.S vaccine versus placebo. The receptors were sampled from a person aged 18-60 years who received the Ad26.COV2.S COVID-19 vaccine or a placebo.

This sequence joins TRBV28 and TRBJ1-6; 8 positions agree with TRBD1. Germline assignment: CDR1 MDHEN and CDR2 SYDVKM. The CDR3 is made up of 15 amino acids. Unmatched junction bases numbered 10, after V lost 6 bases and J lost 9 bases. The CDR3 region is CASRRAGGPSSPLHF. The CDR3 DNA reads as TGTGCCAGCAGGAGGGCAGGGGGCCCAAGTTCACCCCTCCACTTT.

The CDR3 reads CASSKGISWLANNQPQHF. In DNA, the CDR3 is TGTGCCAGCAGCAAAGGGATAAGTTGGCTAGCGAACAATCAGCCCCAGCATTTT. The J gene is TRBJ1-5, the V gene TRBV21-1. TRBV21-1 represents a pseudogene. This CDR3 is 18 amino acids long.

This clone appeared once. V usage is TRBV6-2 or TRBV6-3 and J usage is TRBJ2-7; 7 bases match TRBD2. With V trimmed by 4 bases and J by 3 bases, 3 bases remained unmatched. Germline V gene lookup returns CDR1 MNHEY and CDR2 SVGEGT. The CDR3 has 13 residues. DNA for the CDR3: TGTGCCAGCAGTTGGGACTATTACTACGAGCAGTACTTC. The encoded protein is CASSWDYYYEQYF.

A single count supports this clone. The chain combines TRBV7-9 with TRBJ1-2, with a weak D call TRBD1 (5 bases). The CDR3 is 13 residues long. Germline CDR1 and CDR2: SEHNR and FQNEAQ (reference sequence). V lost 5 bases and J lost 2, with 9 bases in between. CDR3 region: CASSRDGNYGYTF. CDR3 DNA sequence: TGTGCCAGCAGCCGGGACGGAAACTATGGCTACACCTTC.

The rearrangement uses TRBV7-2 and TRBJ1-5; 7 positions agree with TRBD1. CDR1 SGHTA and CDR2 FQGNSA come from the germline V gene. With V trimmed by 0 bases and J by 3 bases, 5 bases remained unmatched. This CDR3 is 16 amino acids long. The chain's CDR3 is CASSLAGQGVNQPQHF. Here the CDR3 DNA reads TGTGCCAGCAGCTTAGCGGGCCAGGGGGTCAATCAGCCCCAGCATTTT.

The chain combines TRBV14 with TRBJ2-5, with D perhaps matching TRBD1 or TRBD2 (5 bases each). The CDR3 is made up of 15 amino acids. Trimming shortened V by 1 base and J by 7 bases, and 16 bases separated the two germline ends. CDR1 SGHDN and CDR2 FVKESK come from the germline V gene. CDR3 sequence reads: CASSQAPGPPRTQYF. DNA of the CDR3: TGTGCCAGCAGCCAAGCTCCGGGGCCGCCTCGGACCCAGTACTTC.

This rearrangement joins TRBV18 to TRBJ2-3, with TRBD2 identical over 7 bases. The CDR3 is made up of 16 amino acids. CDR1 KGHSH and CDR2 LQKENI come from the germline V gene. J lost 2 bases, V lost 0 bases, and 5 bases had no gene match. CDR3 sequence reads: CASSPPSAGPTDTQYF. In DNA, the CDR3 is TGTGCCAGCTCACCACCGTCAGCGGGGCCCACAGATACGCAGTATTTT.

The V call is TRBV2, the J call TRBJ2-2; D gene uncertain. This CDR3 is built from 12 residues. The germline V and J ends were trimmed by 8 bases and 1 base, with 5 bases remaining between them. CDR1 is SNHLY and CDR2 is FYNNEI in the germline V gene. The CDR3 is CASGQNTGELFF. The CDR3 DNA sequence: TGTGCCAGCGGGCAGAACACCGGGGAGCTGTTTTTT. The entire variable domain, with the rest obtained from reference TRBV2 and TRBJ2-2, is as follows: EPEVTQTPSHQVTQMGQEVILRCVPISNHLYFYWYRQILGQKVEFLVSFYNNEISEKSEIFDDQFSVERPDGSNFTLKIRSTKLEDSAMYFCASGQNTGELFFGEGSRLTVL.

This chain joins TRBV12-3 or TRBV12-4 and TRBJ1-2; no clear D. V was clipped by 3 bases and J by 8 bases, with 13 bases between them. CDR3 size: 13 residues. CDR3 region: CASSFSPAWGYTF. Here the CDR3 DNA reads TGTGCCAGCAGTTTTTCTCCGGCGTGGGGCTACACCTTC.

This clone showed up just a few times. The chain carries TRBV2 and TRBJ1-4; the D gene is possibly TRBD1 (5 bases). Germline loops: CDR1 SNHLY, CDR2 FYNNEI. Between the trimmed V and J ends, which lost 6 bases and 1 base, there was a span of 6 bases. The CDR3 is 13 amino acids. CDR3 region: CASRGVTNEKLFF. The CDR3 DNA reads as TGTGCCAGCAGAGGGGTAACTAATGAAAAACTGTTTTTT.

The rearrangement links TRBV30 to TRBJ1-2, with 7 nucleotides matching TRBD1. The CDR3 runs to 11 residues. V gave up 7 bases and J gave up 7 bases; unmatched junction bases: 6. Germline assignment: CDR1 GTSNPN and CDR2 SVGIG (reference sequence). The CDR3 nucleotides are TGTGCCTCCGACAGGGTCCGTGGCTACACCTTC. As protein: CASDRVRGYTF.

In its sample, this clone was seen once. The chain has TRBV7-8 and TRBJ2-1; D is possibly TRBD2 (5 bases). This CDR3 comprises 14 residues. V lost 4 bases to trimming and J lost 7 bases, with 14 bases between them. The V gene's germline CDR1 is SGHVS and CDR2 FQNEAQ. The CDR3 DNA follows: TGTGCCAGCAGCTCCAGACTGCCGGGGAATGAGCAGTTCTTC. Amino acids: CASSSRLPGNEQFF.

V usage is TRBV7-7 and J usage is TRBJ2-1; tentatively, D is TRBD1 (6 bases). CDR1 and CDR2 (germline): SSHAT, FNYEAQ (reference sequence). V gave up 5 bases and J gave up 6 bases, with 17 bases separating them. The CDR3 has 15 residues. The CDR3 region has the DNA TGTGCCAGCAGCCCATTGGGGGCTAGCTTCAATGAGCAGTTCTTC. Translated: CASSPLGASFNEQFF.

DNA for the CDR3: TGCGCCAGCACCCCGGAGGCAGGTCCAGGGAACACTGAAGCTTTCTTT. It translates to CASTPEAGPGNTEAFF. The rearrangement links TRBV5-1 to TRBJ1-1; D uncertain. V shed 6 bases and J shed 1 base, with 19 bases lying between them. Germline lookup yields CDR1 SGHRS and CDR2 YFSETQ. The CDR3 runs 16 residues.

The V gene is TRBV7-2, the J gene TRBJ2-7; the D gene is possibly TRBD2 (5 bases). Trimming removed 2 bases from V and 6 bases from J, with 11 bases in between. The CDR3 length is 13 residues. The germline V gene encodes CDR1 SGHTA and CDR2 FQGNSA. The chain's CDR3 is CASSLQWEFEQYF. The CDR3 DNA follows: TGTGCCAGCAGCTTACAGTGGGAGTTCGAGCAGTACTTC. Using reference TRBV7-2 and TRBJ2-7 for the parts outside the CDR3, the full variable domain is GAGVSQSPSNKVTEKGKDVELRCDPISGHTALYWYRQSLGQGLEFLIYFQGNSAPDKSGLPSDRFSAERTGGSVSTLTIQRTQQEDSAVYLCASSLQWEFEQYFGPGTRLTVT.

The rearrangement uses TRBV20-1 and TRBJ2-7, with TRBD1 identical over 7 bases. The CDR3 is 14 amino acids. Germline V CDR1 and CDR2: DFQATT, SNEGSKA (reference sequence). Trimming removed 3 bases from V and 1 base from J; junction bases left unmatched: 6. The CDR3 loop reads CSASQGGESYEQYF. DNA of the CDR3: TGCAGTGCTAGTCAAGGGGGCGAATCCTACGAGCAGTACTTC.

The chain links TRBV27 to TRBJ2-3; D gene uncertain. V lost 4 bases to trimming and J lost 0 bases, with 11 bases between them. This CDR3 has 15 residues. The V gene's germline CDR1 is MNHEY and CDR2 SMNVEV (reference sequence). CDR3 DNA sequence: TGTGCCAGCAGTTCCCGCCCTTCTAGCACAGATACGCAGTATTTT. It codes for CASSSRPSSTDTQYF.

The V call is TRBV28, the J call TRBJ2-5, with 10 bases lining up with TRBD1. The CDR3 has 15 amino acids. Looked up from germline, CDR1 is MDHEN and CDR2 is SYDVKM. With 8 bases clipped from V and 0 bases from J, the junction kept 6 bases outside the gene matches. The CDR3 sequence: CASGDRGGYQETQYF. CDR3 coding DNA: TGTGCCAGCGGGGACAGGGGAGGGTACCAAGAGACCCAGTACTTC.

J is TRBJ1-5 and V is TRBV28, with TRBD1 as a possible D gene (6 bases). The CDR3 contains 14 residues. CDR1 MDHEN and CDR2 SYDVKM come from the germline V gene. The germline V and J ends were trimmed by 6 bases and 3 bases, with 12 bases remaining between them. The CDR3 here is CASRLRGNNQPQHF. DNA of the CDR3: TGTGCCAGCAGACTCAGGGGTAACAATCAGCCCCAGCATTTT.

The chain combines TRBV27 with TRBJ2-2; TRBD1 is a possible D gene (5 bases). The CDR3 is made up of 16 amino acids. Trimming removed 0 bases from V and 0 bases from J, with 8 bases in between. Germline CDR1 reads MNHEY; CDR2 reads SMNVEV (reference sequence). CDR3 in amino acids: CASSLSHRTNTGELFF. Here the CDR3 DNA reads TGTGCCAGCAGTTTATCGCACAGGACGAACACCGGGGAGCTGTTTTTT.

The CDR3 DNA sequence: TGTGCCAGTAGTGTACGGAACACCGGGGAGCTGTTTTTT. It translates to CASSVRNTGELFF. This chain joins TRBV19 and TRBJ2-2; D not certain. The CDR3 is 13 amino acids. Per the germline V gene, CDR1 is LNHDA and CDR2 is SQIVND (reference sequence). V lost 5 bases and J lost 1, with 5 bases in between. The full variable domain, its missing parts supplied by reference TRBV19 and TRBJ2-2, is DGGITQSPKYLFRKEGQNVTLSCEQNLNHDAMYWYRQDPGQGLRLIYYSQIVNDFQKGDIAEGYSVSREKKESFPLTVTSAQKNPTAFYLCASSVRNTGELFFGEGSRLTVL.

The chain links TRBV7-9 to TRBJ1-2; 7 bases line up with TRBD1. The CDR3 sequence is 14 residues long. Germline V lookup: CDR1 SEHNR, CDR2 FQNEAQ (reference sequence). J was trimmed by 5 bases and V by 5 bases; bases with no gene match: 8. Here the CDR3 reads CASSGDRDRYGYTF. CDR3 DNA sequence: TGTGCCAGCAGCGGGGACCGGGACAGATATGGCTACACCTTC.

This clone has just one count. The chain combines TRBV28 with TRBJ2-7, with 14 bases fitting TRBD2. Germline V lookup: CDR1 MDHEN, CDR2 SYDVKM. This CDR3 spans 17 amino acids. Trimming at V came to 4 bases and at J to 4 bases, leaving 9 bases not matched to a gene. The CDR3 DNA reads as TGTGCCAGCAGTTCCTTGGGACTAGCGGGAGCGGGGTACGAGCAGTACTTC. Protein product: CASSSLGLAGAGYEQYF.